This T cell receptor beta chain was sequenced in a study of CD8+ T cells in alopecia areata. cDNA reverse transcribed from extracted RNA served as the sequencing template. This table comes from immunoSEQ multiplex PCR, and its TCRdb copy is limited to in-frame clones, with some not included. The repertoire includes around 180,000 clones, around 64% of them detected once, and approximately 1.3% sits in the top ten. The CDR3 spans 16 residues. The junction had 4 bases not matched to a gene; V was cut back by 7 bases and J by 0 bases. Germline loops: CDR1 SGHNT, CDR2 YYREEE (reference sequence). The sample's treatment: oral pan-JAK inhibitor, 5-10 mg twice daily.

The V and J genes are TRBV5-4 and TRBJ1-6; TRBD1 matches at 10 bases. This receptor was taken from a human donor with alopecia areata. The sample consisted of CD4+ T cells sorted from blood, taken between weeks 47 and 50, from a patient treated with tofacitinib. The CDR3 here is CASRDRGSSYNSPLHF. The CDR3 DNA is TGTGCCAGCCGGGACAGGGGCAGCTCCTATAATTCACCCCTCCACTTT.